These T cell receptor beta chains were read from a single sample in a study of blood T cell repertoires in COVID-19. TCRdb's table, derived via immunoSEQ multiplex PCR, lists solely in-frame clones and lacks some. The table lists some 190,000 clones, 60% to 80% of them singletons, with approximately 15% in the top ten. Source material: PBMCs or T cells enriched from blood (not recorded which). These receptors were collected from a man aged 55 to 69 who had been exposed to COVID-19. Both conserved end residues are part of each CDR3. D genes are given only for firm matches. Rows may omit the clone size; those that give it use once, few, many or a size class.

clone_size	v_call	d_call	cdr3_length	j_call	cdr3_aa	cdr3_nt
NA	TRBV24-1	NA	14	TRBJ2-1	CATSDSWSSNEQFF	TGTGCCACCAGTGATTCGTGGTCGAGCAATGAGCAGTTCTTC
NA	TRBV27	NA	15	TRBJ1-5	CASSSPGGRGQPQHF	TGTGCCAGCAGTTCACCAGGAGGGCGCGGTCAGCCCCAGCATTTT
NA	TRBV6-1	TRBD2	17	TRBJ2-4	CASSVQSGGGAKNIQYF	TGTGCCAGCAGTGTGCAGTCGGGCGGGGGAGCCAAAAACATTCAGTACTTC
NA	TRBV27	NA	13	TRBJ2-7	CASTSAGTYEQYF	TGTGCCAGCACGTCTGCGGGTACCTACGAGCAGTACTTC
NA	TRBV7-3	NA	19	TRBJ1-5	CASSLSEGRPLDSNQPQHF	TGTGCCAGCAGCTTATCGGAAGGGAGACCTCTGGATAGCAATCAGCCCCAGCATTTT
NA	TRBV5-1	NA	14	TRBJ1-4	CASSWGTSGEKLFF	TGCGCCAGCAGCTGGGGGACAAGTGGGGAAAAACTGTTTTTT
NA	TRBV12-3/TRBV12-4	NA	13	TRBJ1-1	CASSSTLNTEAFF	TGTGCCAGCTCTAGTACCTTGAACACTGAAGCTTTCTTT
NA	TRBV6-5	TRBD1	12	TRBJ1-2	CASSGTVHGYTF	TGTGCCAGCAGCGGGACAGTTCATGGCTACACCTTC
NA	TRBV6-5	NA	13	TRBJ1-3	CASSSELGSTIYF	TGTGCCAGCAGCTCGGAGCTAGGAAGCACCATATATTTT
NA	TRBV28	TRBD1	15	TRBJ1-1	CASSPPGQAGTEAFF	TGTGCCAGCAGCCCCCCAGGACAGGCGGGCACTGAAGCTTTCTTT
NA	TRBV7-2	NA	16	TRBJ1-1	CASSFPMGQMNTEAFF	TGTGCCAGCAGCTTCCCCATGGGGCAGATGAACACTGAAGCTTTCTTT
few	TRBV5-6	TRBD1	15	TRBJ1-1	CASSHRGRGGTEAFF	TGTGCCAGCAGCCACAGGGGGCGGGGAGGTACTGAAGCTTTCTTT
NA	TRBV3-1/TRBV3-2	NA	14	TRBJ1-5	CASSQDVLNQPQHF	TGTGCCAGCAGCCAAGATGTCCTCAATCAGCCCCAGCATTTT
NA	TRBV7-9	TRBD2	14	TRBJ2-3	CASSLGTRADTQYF	TGTGCCAGCAGCTTAGGGACTAGGGCAGATACGCAGTATTTT
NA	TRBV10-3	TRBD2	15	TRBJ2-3	CAISDIAGGTDTQYF	TGTGCCATCAGTGACATAGCGGGAGGAACAGATACGCAGTATTTT
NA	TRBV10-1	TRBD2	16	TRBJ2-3	CASSESGLAVADTQYF	TGCGCCAGCAGTGAGTCTGGACTAGCGGTTGCAGATACGCAGTATTTT
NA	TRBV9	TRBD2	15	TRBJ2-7	CASSVASGSAHEQYF	TGTGCCAGCAGCGTAGCTAGCGGGAGCGCCCACGAGCAGTACTTC
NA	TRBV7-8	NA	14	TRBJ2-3	CASSSEVNLDTQYF	TGTGCCAGCAGCTCCGAGGTGAACTTGGATACGCAGTATTTT
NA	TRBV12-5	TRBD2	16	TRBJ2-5	CASGLRDGGTQETQYF	TGTGCTAGTGGTTTGAGGGACGGGGGGACTCAAGAGACCCAGTACTTC
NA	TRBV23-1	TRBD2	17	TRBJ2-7	CASSQQGLAEYSYEQYF	TGCGCCAGCAGTCAACAGGGACTAGCGGAATACTCCTACGAGCAGTACTTC
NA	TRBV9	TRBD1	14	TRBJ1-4	CASSPGQGNEKLFF	TGTGCCAGCAGCCCGGGACAGGGTAATGAAAAACTGTTTTTT
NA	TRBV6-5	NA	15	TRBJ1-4	CASSYSYRVDEKLFF	TGTGCCAGCAGTTACTCGTACAGGGTTGACGAAAAACTGTTTTTT